The subject of this entry is one T cell receptor beta chain. This sample was taken from a study of T cells after yellow fever vaccination. The V end lost 5 bases, the J end lost 6 bases, and 14 bases lay between the germline ends. This CDR3 is 14 amino acids long. Germline V gene data show CDR1 as LNHDA and CDR2 as SQIVND (reference sequence). Each CDR3 protein gets one entry after TCRdb re-called the 5' RACE reads with MiXCR. This sample yields under 600,000 distinct CDR3 sequences, of which 20% to 25% are seen a single time; approximately 16% belongs to the top ten. Sequenced here: PBMCs, sampled approximately 22 days after the first yellow fever vaccination. This sequence was found in a man younger than 35 who received the YFV17D yellow fever vaccine. The chain carries TRBV19 and TRBJ1-5; D ambiguous. The CDR3 region is CASSLTWGSQPQHF. The CDR3 DNA is TGTGCCAGTAGTCTTACGTGGGGAAGTCAGCCCCAGCATTTT.